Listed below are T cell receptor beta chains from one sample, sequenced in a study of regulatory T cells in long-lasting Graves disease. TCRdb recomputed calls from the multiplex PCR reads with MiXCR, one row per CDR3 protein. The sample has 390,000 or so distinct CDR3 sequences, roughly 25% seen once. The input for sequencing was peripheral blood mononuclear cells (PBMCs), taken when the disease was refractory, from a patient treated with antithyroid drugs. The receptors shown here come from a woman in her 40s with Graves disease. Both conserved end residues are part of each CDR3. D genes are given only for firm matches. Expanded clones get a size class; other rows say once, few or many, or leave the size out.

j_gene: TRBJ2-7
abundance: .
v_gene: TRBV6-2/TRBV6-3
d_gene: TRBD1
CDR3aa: CASRVTGTYEQYF
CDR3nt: TGTGCCAGCAGGGTGACAGGGACCTACGAGCAGTACTTC

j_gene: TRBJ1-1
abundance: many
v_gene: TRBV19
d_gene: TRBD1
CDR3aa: CASSISRDRVPEAFF
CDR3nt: TGTGCCAGTAGTATTTCCCGGGACAGGGTGCCTGAAGCTTTCTTT

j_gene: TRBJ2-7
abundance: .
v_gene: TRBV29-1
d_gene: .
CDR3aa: CSVEVGQGGYEQYF
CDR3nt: TGCAGCGTTGAGGTTGGGCAGGGGGGCTACGAGCAGTACTTC

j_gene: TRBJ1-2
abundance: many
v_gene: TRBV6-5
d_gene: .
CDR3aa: CASSYSTEVGGYTF
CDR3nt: TGTGCCAGCAGTTACTCGACGGAGGTGGGAGGCTACACCTTC

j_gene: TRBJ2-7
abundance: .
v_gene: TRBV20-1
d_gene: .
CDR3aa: CSVKPKERDFTSYEQYF
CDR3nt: TGCAGTGTTAAACCAAAGGAACGGGACTTTACCTCCTACGAGCAGTACTTC

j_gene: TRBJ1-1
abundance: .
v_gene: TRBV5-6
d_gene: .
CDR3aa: CASSSWVMNTEAFF
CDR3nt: TGTGCCAGCTCCTCATGGGTCATGAACACTGAAGCTTTCTTT

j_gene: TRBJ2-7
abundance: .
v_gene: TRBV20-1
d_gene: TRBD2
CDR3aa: CSAAGLAGMAYEQYF
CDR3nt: TGCAGTGCTGCGGGACTAGCGGGAATGGCCTACGAGCAGTACTTC

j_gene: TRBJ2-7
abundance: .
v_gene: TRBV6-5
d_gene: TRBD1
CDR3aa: CASSSGFTDREQQYF
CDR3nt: TGTGCCAGCAGTTCGGGGTTTACTGACAGGGAGCAGCAGTACTTC

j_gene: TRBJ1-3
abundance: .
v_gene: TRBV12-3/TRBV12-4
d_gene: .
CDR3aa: CASSFLVFYSGNTIYF
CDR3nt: TGTGCCAGCAGCTTCCTAGTTTTTTACTCTGGAAACACCATATATTTT

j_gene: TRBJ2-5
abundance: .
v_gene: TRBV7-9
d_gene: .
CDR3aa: CASSLPGVGVKTQYF
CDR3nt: TGTGCCAGCAGCCTCCCCGGTGTGGGGGTGAAGACCCAGTACTTC

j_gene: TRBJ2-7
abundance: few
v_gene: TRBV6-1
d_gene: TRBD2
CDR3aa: CASTGLAGFYEQYF
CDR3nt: TGTGCCAGCACAGGACTAGCGGGGTTCTACGAGCAGTACTTC

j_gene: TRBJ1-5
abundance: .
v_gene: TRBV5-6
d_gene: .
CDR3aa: CASSFSNRHQPQHF
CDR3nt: TGTGCCAGCAGCTTTAGTAACAGACATCAGCCCCAGCATTTT

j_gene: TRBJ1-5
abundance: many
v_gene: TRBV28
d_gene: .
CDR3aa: CASSLFDNQPQHF
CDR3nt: TGTGCCAGCAGTTTATTTGACAATCAGCCCCAGCATTTT

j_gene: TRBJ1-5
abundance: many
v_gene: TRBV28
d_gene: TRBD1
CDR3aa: CASSYLSPSGGGQPQHF
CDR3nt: TGTGCCAGCAGTTACTTAAGCCCCTCAGGGGGCGGGCAGCCCCAGCATTTT

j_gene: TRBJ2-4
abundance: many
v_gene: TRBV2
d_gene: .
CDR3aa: CASSARGAGGGNIQYF
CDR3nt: TGTGCCAGCAGCGCGAGAGGTGCCGGAGGTGGAAACATTCAGTACTTC

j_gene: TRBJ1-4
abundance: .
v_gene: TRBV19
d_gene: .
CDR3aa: CASSRTPGALNEKLFF
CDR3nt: TGTGCCAGTTCAAGGACTCCGGGAGCATTAAATGAAAAACTGTTTTTT

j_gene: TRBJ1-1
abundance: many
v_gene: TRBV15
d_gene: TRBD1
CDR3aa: CATSRDRGVRTEAFF
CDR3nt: TGTGCCACCAGCAGGGACAGGGGTGTGAGGACTGAAGCTTTCTTT

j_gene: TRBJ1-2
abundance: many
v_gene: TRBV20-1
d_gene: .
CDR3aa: CSAVRAGTLYGYTF
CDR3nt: TGCAGTGCGGTTAGAGCCGGGACCCTTTATGGCTACACCTTC

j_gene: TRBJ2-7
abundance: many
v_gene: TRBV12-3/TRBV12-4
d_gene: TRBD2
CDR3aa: CASKPGLAGDYEQYF
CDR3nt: TGTGCCAGCAAACCGGGACTAGCGGGAGACTACGAGCAGTACTTC

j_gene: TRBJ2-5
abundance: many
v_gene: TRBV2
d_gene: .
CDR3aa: CASCPITGTLETQYF
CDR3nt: TGTGCCAGCTGCCCAATAACAGGGACTTTAGAGACCCAGTACTTC

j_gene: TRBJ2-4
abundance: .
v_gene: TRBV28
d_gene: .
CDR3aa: CAISTGPGIQYF
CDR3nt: TGTGCCATCTCAACGGGGCCAGGCATTCAGTACTTC

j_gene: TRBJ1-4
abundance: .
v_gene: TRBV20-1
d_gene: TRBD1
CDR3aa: CSAKTGTNEKLFF
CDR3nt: TGCAGTGCTAAGACAGGGACGAATGAAAAACTGTTTTTT

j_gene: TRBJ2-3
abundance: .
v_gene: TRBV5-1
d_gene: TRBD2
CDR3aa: CASSLVAGGTLDTQYF
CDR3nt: TGCGCCAGCAGCTTGGTAGCGGGAGGTACTTTGGATACGCAGTATTTT

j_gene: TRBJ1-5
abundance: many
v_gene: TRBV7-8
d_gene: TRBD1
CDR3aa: CASSLVRDRGRQPQHF
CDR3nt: TGTGCCAGCAGCTTGGTCCGGGACAGGGGGCGGCAGCCCCAGCATTTT

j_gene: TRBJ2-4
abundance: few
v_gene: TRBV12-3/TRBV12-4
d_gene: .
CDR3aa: CASSLGGVAKNIQYF
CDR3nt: TGTGCCAGCAGTTTAGGGGGGGTTGCCAAAAACATTCAGTACTTC

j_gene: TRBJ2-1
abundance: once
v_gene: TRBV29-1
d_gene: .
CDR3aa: CSVDVSYNEQFF
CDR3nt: TGCAGCGTTGACGTCTCCTACAATGAGCAGTTCTTC

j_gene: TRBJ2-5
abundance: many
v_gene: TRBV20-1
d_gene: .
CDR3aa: CSASGFGRGFVETQYF
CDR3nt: TGCAGTGCTAGCGGTTTCGGCAGGGGCTTCGTTGAGACCCAGTACTTC

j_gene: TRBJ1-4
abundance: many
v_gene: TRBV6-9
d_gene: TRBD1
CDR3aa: CASSYSVPGQGARANEKLFF
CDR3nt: TGTGCCAGCAGTTACTCCGTTCCGGGACAGGGGGCGCGTGCTAATGAAAAACTGTTTTTT

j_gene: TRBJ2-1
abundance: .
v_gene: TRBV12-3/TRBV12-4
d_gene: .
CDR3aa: CASSPVAESDEQFF
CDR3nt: TGTGCCAGCAGCCCCGTAGCGGAGTCGGATGAGCAGTTCTTC

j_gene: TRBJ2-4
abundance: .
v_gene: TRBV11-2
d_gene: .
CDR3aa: CASSTMNGGIQYF
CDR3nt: TGCGCCAGCAGCACTATGAACGGGGGCATTCAGTACTTC

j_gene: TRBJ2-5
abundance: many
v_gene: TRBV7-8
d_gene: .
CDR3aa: CASRQPLRTPLETQYF
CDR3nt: TGTGCCAGCAGACAACCCTTAAGGACCCCCTTGGAGACCCAGTACTTC

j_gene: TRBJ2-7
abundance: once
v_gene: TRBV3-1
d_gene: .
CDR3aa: CASSTQTWAPSEQYF
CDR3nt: TGTGCCAGCAGCACCCAAACTTGGGCCCCCTCAGAGCAGTACTTC

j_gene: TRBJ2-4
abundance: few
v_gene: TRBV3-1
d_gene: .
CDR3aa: CASSQENRLLAKNIQYF
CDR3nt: TGTGCCAGCAGCCAAGAGAACAGGTTGCTAGCCAAAAACATTCAGTACTTC

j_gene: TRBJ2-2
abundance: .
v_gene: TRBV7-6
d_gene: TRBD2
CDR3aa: CASSLALAGAPGELFF
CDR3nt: TGTGCCAGCAGCTTAGCCCTAGCGGGGGCCCCCGGGGAGCTGTTTTTT

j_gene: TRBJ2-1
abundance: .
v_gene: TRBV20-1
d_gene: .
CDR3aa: CSAHKTRAEQFF
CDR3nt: TGCAGTGCTCACAAGACCAGAGCTGAGCAGTTCTTC

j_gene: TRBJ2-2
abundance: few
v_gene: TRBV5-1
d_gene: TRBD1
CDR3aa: CASSYAGTEAANTGELFF
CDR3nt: TGCGCCAGCAGCTACGCCGGGACAGAGGCGGCAAACACCGGGGAGCTGTTTTTT

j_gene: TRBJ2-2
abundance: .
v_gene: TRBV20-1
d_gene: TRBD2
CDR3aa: CSARDPGLADTGELFF
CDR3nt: TGCAGTGCTAGAGATCCGGGCCTAGCGGACACCGGGGAGCTGTTTTTT

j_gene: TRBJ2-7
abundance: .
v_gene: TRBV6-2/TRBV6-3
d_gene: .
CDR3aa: CASSYYGGTGTYEQYF
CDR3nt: TGTGCCAGCAGTTACTACGGAGGGACCGGGACCTACGAGCAGTACTTC

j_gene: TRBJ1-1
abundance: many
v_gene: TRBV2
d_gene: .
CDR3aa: CASRGPYTEAFF
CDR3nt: TGTGCCAGCAGGGGGCCTTACACTGAAGCTTTCTTT

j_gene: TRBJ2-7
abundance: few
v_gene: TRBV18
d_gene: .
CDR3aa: CASSPPSGLQYEQYF
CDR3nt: TGTGCCAGCTCACCACCGAGCGGGTTGCAGTACGAGCAGTACTTC

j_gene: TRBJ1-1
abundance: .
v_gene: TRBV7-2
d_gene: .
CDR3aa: CASSFWEDTEAFF
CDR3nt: TGTGCCAGCAGCTTCTGGGAGGACACTGAAGCTTTCTTT

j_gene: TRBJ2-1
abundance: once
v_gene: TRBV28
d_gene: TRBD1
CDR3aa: CASSFPPGQENNEQFF
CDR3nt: TGTGCCAGCAGTTTCCCTCCGGGACAGGAGAACAATGAGCAGTTCTTC

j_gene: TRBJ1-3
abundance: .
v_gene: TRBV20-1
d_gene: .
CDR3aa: CSARGTYSGNTIYF
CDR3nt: TGCAGTGCTAGAGGGACTTACTCTGGAAACACCATATATTTT

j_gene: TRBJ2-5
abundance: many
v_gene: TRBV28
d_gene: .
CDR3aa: CASSLRGRVEETQYF
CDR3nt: TGTGCCAGCAGTTTACGGGGGCGGGTAGAGGAGACCCAGTACTTC

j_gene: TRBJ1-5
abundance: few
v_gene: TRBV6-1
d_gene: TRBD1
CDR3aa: CASSTGQGNNQPQHF
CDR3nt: TGTGCCAGCAGTACCGGACAGGGGAACAATCAGCCCCAGCATTTT

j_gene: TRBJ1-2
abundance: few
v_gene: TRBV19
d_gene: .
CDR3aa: CASSNGPGYTF
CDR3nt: TGTGCCAGTAGTAATGGGCCGGGCTACACCTTC

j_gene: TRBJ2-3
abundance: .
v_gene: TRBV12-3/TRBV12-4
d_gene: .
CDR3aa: CASSPRTRLVFTDTQYF
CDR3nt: TGTGCCAGCAGCCCCCGGACGAGACTAGTCTTCACAGATACGCAGTATTTT

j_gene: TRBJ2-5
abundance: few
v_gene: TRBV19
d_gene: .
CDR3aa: CASKMRGGETQYF
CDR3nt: TGTGCCAGTAAAATGAGAGGGGGAGAGACCCAGTACTTC

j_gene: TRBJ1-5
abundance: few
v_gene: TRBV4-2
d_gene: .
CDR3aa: CASSPSGRGGFVRNQPQHF
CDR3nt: TGTGCCAGCAGCCCCTCGGGCCGCGGAGGATTTGTTCGCAATCAGCCCCAGCATTTT

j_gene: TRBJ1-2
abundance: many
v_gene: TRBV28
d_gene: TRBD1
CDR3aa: CASSPPGTGDGYTF
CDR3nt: TGTGCCAGCAGTCCTCCCGGGACAGGGGATGGCTACACCTTC

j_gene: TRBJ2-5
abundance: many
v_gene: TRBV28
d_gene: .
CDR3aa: CASSRRGLARPSQETQYF
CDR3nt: TGTGCCAGCAGTCGACGAGGGCTAGCGAGACCTTCTCAAGAGACCCAGTACTTC

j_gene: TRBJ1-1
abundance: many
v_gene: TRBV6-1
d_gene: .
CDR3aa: CASSEAVRAASSFF
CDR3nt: TGTGCCAGCAGTGAAGCGGTCAGGGCAGCTTCGAGTTTCTTT

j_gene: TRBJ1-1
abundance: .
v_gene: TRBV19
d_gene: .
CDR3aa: CASSHRAGRTEAFF
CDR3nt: TGTGCCAGTAGTCACAGGGCTGGAAGGACTGAAGCTTTCTTT

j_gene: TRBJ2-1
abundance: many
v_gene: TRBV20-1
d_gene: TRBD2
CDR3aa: CSASGLAGGHEQFF
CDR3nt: TGCAGTGCTAGTGGCCTAGCGGGAGGGCATGAGCAGTTCTTC

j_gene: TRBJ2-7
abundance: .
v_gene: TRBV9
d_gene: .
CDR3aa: CASSVAEGPYEQYF
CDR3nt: TGTGCCAGCAGCGTAGCCGAGGGACCCTACGAGCAGTACTTC

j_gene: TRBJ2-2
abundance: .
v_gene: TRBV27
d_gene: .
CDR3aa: CASSWGGPAGTGELFF
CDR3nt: TGTGCCAGCAGTTGGGGCGGCCCAGCGGGCACCGGGGAGCTGTTTTTT

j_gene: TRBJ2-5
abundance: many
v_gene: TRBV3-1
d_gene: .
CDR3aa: CASSQVNLPKETQYF
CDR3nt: TGTGCCAGCAGCCAAGTCAACCTTCCGAAGGAGACCCAGTACTTC

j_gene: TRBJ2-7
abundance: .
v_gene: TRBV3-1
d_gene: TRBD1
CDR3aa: CASSQLSQGDEQYF
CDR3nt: TGTGCCAGCAGCCAATTGAGCCAGGGGGACGAGCAGTACTTC

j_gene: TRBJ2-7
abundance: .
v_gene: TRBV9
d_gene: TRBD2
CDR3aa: CASSAWGSGSYEQYF
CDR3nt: TGTGCCAGCAGCGCTTGGGGGAGCGGGAGTTACGAGCAGTACTTC